This T cell receptor (beta chain) was captured in a study of glioma-infiltrating T cells. The iRepertoire nested amplicon-rescue multiplex PCR amplified TCR alpha and beta CDR3s from RNA. TCRdb analysed the multiplex PCR reads with MiXCR anew, one entry per CDR3 protein. The repertoire holds about 99,000 distinct CDR3 sequences, with about 30% as singletons. The table lists this clonotype with many counts. The length of the CDR3 is 12 residues. The germline gives CDR1 MNHEY, CDR2 SMNVEV (reference sequence). V lost 6 bases, J lost 7 bases, and 9 bases lay in between. The chain links TRBV27 to TRBJ1-4; unclear D gene. This clonotype was obtained from a human donor with low-grade glioma or glioblastoma, undergoing nonglioma brain surgery, or in good health (not recorded which). Material: glioma tissue, nonneoplastic brain tissue, or PBMCs (not recorded which). The CDR3 nucleotides are TGTGCCAGCAGGGGGAGTGTTGAAAAACTGTTTTTT. Translation: CASRGSVEKLFF.